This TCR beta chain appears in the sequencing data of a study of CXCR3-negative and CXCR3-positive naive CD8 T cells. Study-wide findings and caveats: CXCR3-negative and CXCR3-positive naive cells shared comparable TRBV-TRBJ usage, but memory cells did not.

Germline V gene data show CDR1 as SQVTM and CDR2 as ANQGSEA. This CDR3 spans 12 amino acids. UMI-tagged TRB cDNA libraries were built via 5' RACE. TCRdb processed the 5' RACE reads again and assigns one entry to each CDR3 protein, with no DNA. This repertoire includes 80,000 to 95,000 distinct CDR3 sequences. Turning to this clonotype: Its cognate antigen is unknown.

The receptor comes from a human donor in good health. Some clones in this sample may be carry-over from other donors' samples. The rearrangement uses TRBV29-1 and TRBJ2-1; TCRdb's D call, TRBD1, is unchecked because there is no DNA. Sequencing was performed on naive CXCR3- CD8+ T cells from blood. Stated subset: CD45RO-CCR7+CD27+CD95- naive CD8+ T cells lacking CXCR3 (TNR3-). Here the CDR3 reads CSVDRAYNEQFF.